The sequence of this T cell receptor beta chain was determined in a study of blood T cell repertoires in COVID-19. Losses at the gene ends were 3 bases for V and 6 bases for J; bases not matched to a gene: 7. Germline CDR1 reads SGHTA; CDR2 reads FQGTGA. The CDR3 contains 14 residues. Produced via immunoSEQ multiplex PCR; TCRdb's table is partial and in-frame only. The sample has about 94,000 clones; around 83% are singletons. The receptor was derived from a woman in her fifties or sixties in a cohort sampled during active or convalescent COVID-19. Sequenced input: peripheral blood. This sequence joins TRBV7-3 and TRBJ2-7, with 8 bases fitting TRBD1. The CDR3 loop is CASSLWTGLSEQYF. CDR3 nucleotide sequence: TGTGCCAGCAGCTTGTGGACAGGGCTGAGCGAGCAGTACTTC.